In its sample, the clone carrying this T cell receptor beta chain was seen a few times. The antigen remains undetermined. Constant-segment primers were used for 5'RACE, and the resulting TCR alpha and TCR beta cDNA libraries carried sample barcodes and UMIs. TCRdb fed the 5' RACE reads into MiXCR, producing one record per CDR3 protein. The table records about 130,000 distinct CDR3 sequences, roughly 24% of them present only once. This sample stems from a study of T-cell memory formation after mild COVID-19. Background on the study: Clusters were largely donor specific.

This CDR3 spans 15 amino acids. Germline V gene sequence: CDR1 SGDLS, CDR2 YYNGEE. Trimming removed 2 bases from V and 1 base from J, with 12 bases in between. Study observations and caveats: The appearance of some responding clones in pre-infection memory suggested that cross-reactive memory joined.

This TCR was recovered from an adult woman who had mild COVID-19 (a few samples of this study predate the infection). Cell type and time point are not known. Sequences were obtained from PBMCs or a T cell subset sorted from them (not recorded which). This chain links TRBV9 with TRBJ1-1; D gene uncertain. CDR3 sequence (DNA): TGTGCCAGCAGCGTCCATCTAGCCGGGAACACTGAAGCTTTCTTT. Its protein product is CASSVHLAGNTEAFF.